These 12 T cell receptor beta chains were all obtained from the same sample, sequenced in a study of T-cell reconstitution after alpha-beta-depleted transplantation in children. Preparation of the TCRbeta library involved a method that used unique molecular identifiers. TCRdb re-derived calls from the PCR reads in MiXCR, one entry per CDR3 protein. The table has 450,000 to 600,000 distinct CDR3 sequences, 13% seen once. This sample comprised PBMCs, mostly from graft donor cells, obtained 360 days after TCRalphabeta/CD19-depleted stem cell transplant. The receptors stem from a male patient younger than 18 who had a stem cell transplant for acute myeloid leukemia, so the T cells may come from the graft donor.

The rearrangement uses TRBV9 and TRBJ1-1; tentative D call: TRBD1 (6 bases). With 5 bases removed from V and 1 base from J, the gap between germline ends came to 18 bases. The CDR3 is 16 amino acids. CDR1 and CDR2 from the germline V gene are SGDLS and YYNGEE. CDR3: CASRAGLGGRNTEAFF. The CDR3 DNA sequence: TGTGCCAGCAGGGCAGGGTTAGGGGGAAGGAACACTGAAGCTTTCTTT.

The sample holds many counts of this clonotype. The junction departs from germline at one end; a sequencing error may be responsible. The V gene is TRBV12-3 or TRBV12-4, the J gene TRBJ2-1; the D gene is possibly TRBD2 (5 bases). CDR3 length: 11 residues. The CDR3 nucleotides read TGTGCCAGCAGTTTGGGCCCGGGAACAGTCTTC. Translating it yields CASSLGPGTVF.

This clonotype has a count of ten or more. V usage is TRBV20-1 and J usage is TRBJ2-2; D may be TRBD2 (6 bases). CDR3 length equals 15 residues. Germline V CDR1 and CDR2: DFQATT, SNEGSKA (reference sequence). V dropped 3 bases and J dropped 7 bases, with 18 bases sitting between them. The CDR3 DNA is TGCAGTGCTAGGGTTCACGGCGGGATGATCGGGGAGCTGTTTTTT. Translating it yields CSARVHGGMIGELFF.

The V call is TRBV7-3, the J call TRBJ2-1; TRBD2 might be the D (6 bases). V was cut by 8 bases and J by 0 bases, with 14 bases left in between. CDR1 and CDR2 (germline): SGHTA, FQGTGA. The CDR3 length is 15 residues. The CDR3 loop is CASRVADSSYNEQFF. The CDR3 coding sequence is TGTGCCAGCCGTGTAGCGGATAGCTCCTACAATGAGCAGTTCTTC. Together with reference TRBV7-3 and TRBJ2-1, the CDR3 gives the full variable domain: GAGVSQTPSNKVTEKGKYVELRCDPISGHTALYWYRQSLGQGPEFLIYFQGTGAADDSGLPNDRFFAVRPEGSVSTLKIQRTERGDSAVYLCASRVADSSYNEQFFGPGTRLTVL.

The genes are TRBV4-2 and TRBJ1-2, with TRBD1 identical over 10 bases. V trimming: 0 bases; J trimming: 2 bases; junction bases outside the gene matches: 0. This CDR3 has 15 amino acids. CDR1 LGHNA and CDR2 YNFKEQ come from the germline V gene. CDR3 DNA: TGTGCCAGCAGCCAAGAGGACAGGGGGAACTATGGCTACACCTTC. This sequence encodes CASSQEDRGNYGYTF.

The chain recombines TRBV19 with TRBJ1-3, with unresolved D. V lost 7 bases and J lost 0, with 10 bases in between. The V gene's germline CDR1 is LNHDA and CDR2 SQIVND (reference sequence). The CDR3 loop spans 14 amino acids. CDR3 sequence (DNA): TGTGCCAGTAAGACCCAGGACTCTGGAAACACCATATATTTT. It yields the protein CASKTQDSGNTIYF.

This clonotype has a count of ten or more. The V gene is TRBV24-1, the J gene TRBJ1-6, with a weak D call TRBD1 (6 bases). The V end was cut by 5 bases, the J end by 8 bases, with 21 bases between. The CDR3 has 17 residues. Germline V gene data show CDR1 as KGHDR and CDR2 as SFDVKD. The CDR3 bases are TGTGCCACCAGTGCCCGGATATGGGGGGCACAGTATTCACCCCTCCACTTT. Amino acids: CATSARIWGAQYSPLHF.

The DNA of the CDR3 is TGCAGTGCCCCAGGGACTAGCGGGGCGCGGGATACGCAGTATTTT. It yields the protein CSAPGTSGARDTQYF. The V gene is TRBV20-1, the J gene TRBJ2-3; 13 bases line up with TRBD2. Looked up from germline, CDR1 is DFQATT and CDR2 is SNEGSKA (reference sequence). This CDR3 contains 15 residues. V shed 6 bases and J 6 bases; nucleotides not matched to a gene: 9.

This clonotype was recorded at least ten times. The J gene is TRBJ1-1, the V gene TRBV29-1; D is uncertain. Between the trimmed V and J ends, which lost 2 bases and 5 bases, there was a span of 15 bases. Germline V gene sequence: CDR1 SQVTM, CDR2 ANQGSEA. The CDR3 runs to 14 residues. The CDR3 sequence: CSVESLGVGTEAFF. CDR3 DNA: TGCAGCGTTGAATCTCTCGGGGTAGGAACTGAAGCTTTCTTT.

The genes are TRBV7-2 and TRBJ2-1; 11 bases are shared with TRBD2. CDR3 size: 17 residues. Germline loops: CDR1 SGHTA, CDR2 FQGNSA. Germline trimming cut 3 bases from V and 1 base from J; bases unmatched to any gene: 5. The CDR3 loop reads CASSFTRLAGSYNEQFF. The CDR3 coding sequence is TGTGCCAGCAGCTTCACGAGACTAGCGGGGTCCTACAATGAGCAGTTCTTC.

The rearrangement uses TRBV28 and TRBJ2-6; D could derive from TRBD1 or TRBD2 (5 bases each). The CDR3 extends over 21 amino acids. Trimming removed 3 bases at V and 0 bases at J, with 24 bases between. Germline CDR1 MDHEN, CDR2 SYDVKM. CDR3 sequence: CASSFITGTDLRFSGANVLTF. As DNA, the CDR3 is TGTGCCAGCAGTTTTATTACCGGGACGGATCTTAGATTCTCTGGGGCCAACGTCCTGACTTTC.

The chain employs TRBV20-1 and TRBJ2-3; D gene ambiguous. V was shortened by 2 bases and J by 0 bases, with 15 bases between the two germline ends. CDR3 length: 16 amino acids. Per germline, CDR1 DFQATT and CDR2 SNEGSKA (reference sequence). The DNA of the CDR3 is TGCAGTGCTAGAAGTTGGGTCCGCACTAGCACAGATACGCAGTATTTT. The encoded protein is CSARSWVRTSTDTQYF.